This entry lists 28 T cell receptor beta chains sequenced from one sample in a study of OX40 agonist ivuxolimab in advanced cancers. Assay: immunoSEQ multiplex PCR; the TCRdb copy retains only in-frame clones and omits some. This sample has approximately 59,000 clones, with roughly 80% found just once. The sample was CD4+ or CD8+ T cells sorted from blood, taken in a trial of the OX40 agonist ivuxolimab. The source of these receptors is an adult with an advanced solid tumor such as melanoma, head and neck, liver or kidney cancer.

This chain joins TRBV9 and TRBJ2-1; D possibly corresponds to TRBD2 (6 bases). Germline V gives CDR1 SGDLS, CDR2 YYNGEE. The CDR3 contains 15 residues. V was cut by 4 bases and J by 0 bases, with 11 bases left in between. The CDR3 loop reads CASSLGGLSYNEQFF. DNA for the CDR3: TGTGCCAGCAGCCTGGGGGGTCTCTCCTACAATGAGCAGTTCTTC.

This clone appeared a single time. As DNA, the CDR3 is TGTGCCAGTAGTATGCAAGGACAGCCCCAGCATTTT. This sequence encodes CASSMQGQPQHF. The chain recombines TRBV19 with TRBJ1-5, with D unclear. Germline V CDR1 and CDR2: LNHDA, SQIVND (reference sequence). This CDR3 is 12 amino acids long. V was pared by 3 bases and J by 7 bases, with 7 bases between. Full variable domain (outside the CDR3, taken from reference TRBV19 and TRBJ1-5): DGGITQSPKYLFRKEGQNVTLSCEQNLNHDAMYWYRQDPGQGLRLIYYSQIVNDFQKGDIAEGYSVSREKKESFPLTVTSAQKNPTAFYLCASSMQGQPQHFGDGTRLSIL.

In this sample, this clone turned up a few times. The CDR3, as DNA: TGCGCCAGCAGCCAGGGGCGACTAGGATTTCCCGGGGAGCTGTTTTTT. It yields the protein CASSQGRLGFPGELFF. The chain uses TRBV4-1 and TRBJ2-2; D is perhaps TRBD2 (6 bases). This CDR3 contains 16 residues. V dropped 3 bases and J dropped 6 bases, with 17 bases sitting between them. The V gene's germline CDR1 is MGHRA and CDR2 YSYEKL.

This chain uses TRBV10-3 with TRBJ1-5; no clear D. Trimming removed 1 base from V and 3 bases from J, with 4 bases in between. CDR3 length equals 13 residues. Germline CDR1 reads ENHRY; CDR2 reads SYGVKD. The CDR3 DNA reads TGTGCCATCAGTGAGTACCTCAATCAGCCCCAGCATTTT. It specifies CAISEYLNQPQHF.

The CDR3 nucleotides are TGTGCCAGCAGTCAGCTAGCGGGGTCCTACGAGCAGTACTTC. Translation: CASSQLAGSYEQYF. This chain joins TRBV28 and TRBJ2-7; TRBD2 aligns across 9 bases. This CDR3 contains 14 residues. Trimming cost V 5 bases and J 1 base; bases outside gene matches: 3. The germline gives CDR1 MDHEN, CDR2 SYDVKM.

The chain couples TRBV5-8 to TRBJ1-2, with D possibly TRBD1 on 5 matching bases. In germline, CDR1 is SGHTS, CDR2 YDEGEE. This CDR3 has 12 residues. V lost 4 bases and J lost 4, with 8 bases in between. CDR3 region: CASSPGGYGYTF. Written as DNA, the CDR3 is TGTGCCAGCAGCCCGGGGGGCTATGGCTACACCTTC.

The chain links TRBV27 to TRBJ2-7, with 7 bases matching TRBD2. The germline V gene has CDR1 MNHEY and CDR2 SMNVEV (reference sequence). The CDR3 has 14 residues. V lost 4 bases and J lost 2; bases outside the gene matches: 5. CDR3 residues: CASSSAGEAYEQYF. DNA for the CDR3: TGTGCCAGCAGTTCGGCGGGGGAGGCCTACGAGCAGTACTTC.

The chain carries TRBV7-3 and TRBJ2-3; D is possibly TRBD1 (6 bases). The CDR3 spans 19 residues. V shed 0 bases and J shed 0 bases, with 19 bases lying between them. Germline loops: CDR1 SGHTA, CDR2 FQGTGA. CDR3 residues: CASSLTCRGYRESTDTQYF. The CDR3 nucleotides read TGTGCCAGCAGCTTAACGTGTAGGGGGTACAGGGAGAGCACAGATACGCAGTATTTT.

The V gene is TRBV6-5, the J gene TRBJ2-5; the match to TRBD2 covers 9 bases. This CDR3 has 15 residues. CDR1 MNHEY and CDR2 SVGAGI come from the germline V gene. After removal of 4 bases from V and 3 bases from J, the junction contained 6 bases not matched to a gene. Here the CDR3 reads CASSSLAGVEETQYF. The CDR3 nucleotides are TGTGCCAGCAGTTCCTTAGCGGGAGTAGAAGAGACCCAGTACTTC.

The rearrangement joins TRBV18 to TRBJ2-5; TRBD2 matches at 7 bases. Trimming cost V 3 bases and J 4 bases; bases outside gene matches: 5. Germline V gives CDR1 KGHSH, CDR2 LQKENI. The CDR3 covers 14 residues. The CDR3 DNA sequence: TGTGCCAGCTCACCGGCGGGAGAGGGAGAGACCCAGTACTTC. Translated, it gives CASSPAGEGETQYF.

The genes are TRBV9 and TRBJ2-1, with TRBD2 matching 10 bases. The CDR3 has 16 amino acids. J lost 6 bases, V lost 3 bases, and 9 bases had no gene match. Per germline, CDR1 SGDLS and CDR2 YYNGEE. The CDR3 reads CASSATLAGAGNEQFF. CDR3 coding DNA: TGTGCCAGCAGCGCGACCCTAGCGGGAGCAGGCAATGAGCAGTTCTTC.

The rearrangement joins TRBV5-1 to TRBJ1-1; D ambiguous. This CDR3 is 12 amino acids long. V was clipped by 4 bases and J by 7 bases, with 11 bases between them. Looked up from germline, CDR1 is SGHRS and CDR2 is YFSETQ. The CDR3 sequence is CASSAGEDEAFF. Here the CDR3 DNA reads TGCGCCAGCAGCGCTGGTGAGGATGAAGCTTTCTTT.

The genes are TRBV12-5 and TRBJ1-5; D is undetermined. Germline lookup yields CDR1 LGHNT and CDR2 FRNRAP. The CDR3 sequence is 12 residues long. V dropped 4 bases and J dropped 4 bases, with 5 bases sitting between them. CDR3 sequence reads: CASGSLNQPQHF. The CDR3 DNA is TGTGCTAGTGGTTCGTTAAATCAGCCCCAGCATTTT.

The chain carries TRBV5-1 and TRBJ2-1; 8 bases line up with TRBD1. Per the germline V gene, CDR1 is SGHRS and CDR2 is YFSETQ. V was clipped by 4 bases and J by 4 bases; unmatched bases: 7. The CDR3 is 15 amino acids. The CDR3 protein is CASSDRDRSYNEQFF. The DNA of the CDR3 is TGCGCCAGCAGCGATAGGGACAGGTCGTACAATGAGCAGTTCTTC.

The table lists this clone with a few counts. The chain uses TRBV30 and TRBJ2-3; D tentatively fits TRBD1 or TRBD2 (5 bases each). Deletions cut 1 base from V and 3 bases from J, with 14 bases between. This CDR3 spans 15 amino acids. Germline values: CDR1 GTSNPN, CDR2 SVGIG (reference sequence). The CDR3 is CAWSDWGSSTDTQYF. The CDR3 DNA is TGTGCCTGGAGTGACTGGGGGAGTTCAACAGATACGCAGTATTTT.

The chain has TRBV7-9 and TRBJ2-3, with TRBD2 matching 13 bases. V trimming: 4 bases; J trimming: 0 bases; junction bases outside the gene matches: 1. This CDR3 spans 16 amino acids. Germline CDR1 and CDR2: SEHNR and FQNEAQ (reference sequence). The CDR3 coding sequence is TGTGCCAGCAGCTCGGGACTAGCGGGGAGCACAGATACGCAGTATTTT. This sequence encodes CASSSGLAGSTDTQYF. Complete variable domain (other parts from reference TRBV7-9 and TRBJ2-3): DTGVSQNPRHKITKRGQNVTFRCDPISEHNRLYWYRQTLGQGPEFLTYFQNEAQLEKSRLLSDRFSAERPKGSFSTLEIQRTEQGDSAMYLCASSSGLAGSTDTQYFGPGTRLTVL.

The J gene is TRBJ2-3, the V gene TRBV19; D possibly uses TRBD1 or TRBD2 (6 bases each). This CDR3 is built from 16 residues. CDR1 is LNHDA and CDR2 is SQIVND in the germline V gene (reference sequence). V was cut by 0 bases and J by 5 bases, with 15 bases left in between. CDR3 DNA sequence: TGTGCCAGTAGTATAGATTCGGGGGCTCCGGTAGATACGCAGTATTTT. Translating gives CASSIDSGAPVDTQYF.

The chain is built from TRBV5-1 and TRBJ2-3, with TRBD1 matching 7 bases. The CDR3 consists of 15 residues. CDR1 is SGHRS, CDR2 YFSETQ, per germline. J lost 6 bases, V lost 4 bases, and 11 bases had no gene match. CDR3 coding DNA: TGCGCCAGCAGCCACGCCCGCTCACAGGGGGATACGCAGTATTTT. Its translation is CASSHARSQGDTQYF.

The chain employs TRBV5-1 and TRBJ1-1; D not resolved. V was trimmed by 3 bases and J by 1 base, leaving 7 bases between them. From germline, CDR1 is SGHRS and CDR2 YFSETQ. The CDR3 totals 13 residues. The CDR3 DNA follows: TGCGCCAGCAGCTCCGCAGGGAACACTGAAGCTTTCTTT. The encoded protein is CASSSAGNTEAFF.

This clone appeared a single time. The chain has TRBV6-5 and TRBJ2-3; D not certain. Germline V gene data show CDR1 as MNHEY and CDR2 as SVGAGI. The CDR3 totals 12 residues. V was shortened by 6 bases and J by 6 bases, with 10 bases between the two germline ends. The CDR3 DNA reads TGTGCCAGCAGGGCCGATGATGATACGCAGTATTTT. Translation: CASRADDDTQYF.

The chain recombines TRBV4-1 with TRBJ2-1, with 8 bases that match TRBD2. Looked up from germline, CDR1 is MGHRA and CDR2 is YSYEKL. The length of the CDR3 is 15 residues. V shed 3 bases, J shed 8 bases, and the junction held 9 bases outside the gene matches. CDR3 in amino acids: CASSQPLAEGDEQFF. CDR3 DNA: TGCGCCAGCAGCCAGCCACTAGCGGAGGGGGATGAGCAGTTCTTC.

The V call is TRBV27, the J call TRBJ1-5, with D possibly TRBD1 on 6 matching bases. Germline assignment: CDR1 MNHEY and CDR2 SMNVEV (reference sequence). The CDR3 contains 14 residues. V lost 8 bases and J lost 2, with 13 bases in between. The DNA for the CDR3 is TGTGCCAGCGGAGGGGGTACGGGCAATCAGCCCCAGCATTTT. Encoded protein: CASGGGTGNQPQHF.

The CDR3 DNA sequence: TGTGCCAGCAGCCAAGGGCCAAACACTGAAGCTTTCTTT. Its protein is CASSQGPNTEAFF. The chain carries TRBV14 and TRBJ1-1; the D is unclear. V lost 1 base and J lost 2, with 5 bases in between. The CDR3 totals 13 residues. Per germline, CDR1 SGHDN and CDR2 FVKESK.

The count of this clone is one. The chain employs TRBV5-4 and TRBJ1-2; 7 bases fit TRBD1. V was clipped by 6 bases and J by 5 bases; unmatched bases: 7. The CDR3 is made up of 13 amino acids. Germline-derived CDR1 and CDR2 are SGHNT and YYREEE (reference sequence). CDR3 sequence reads: CASMGQSIYGYTF. The CDR3 DNA reads as TGTGCCAGCATGGGACAGTCAATTTATGGCTACACCTTC. Combining the CDR3 with reference TRBV5-4 and TRBJ1-2 gives the whole variable domain ETGVTQSPTHLIKTRGQQVTLRCSSQSGHNTVSWYQQALGQGPQFIFQYYREEENGRGNFPPRFSGLQFPNYSSELNVNALELDDSALYLCASMGQSIYGYTFGSGTRLTVV.

The chain combines TRBV19 with TRBJ2-7; perhaps TRBD2 as D (5 bases). Germline V gene sequence: CDR1 LNHDA, CDR2 SQIVND (reference sequence). With 5 bases removed from V and 3 bases from J, the gap between germline ends came to 14 bases. This CDR3 comprises 14 residues. The chain's CDR3 is CASSAPLEGYEQYF. The CDR3 DNA reads TGTGCCAGTAGTGCTCCGCTAGAGGGCTACGAGCAGTACTTC.

The chain links TRBV10-3 to TRBJ2-2; possible D gene TRBD2, 5 bases. Deletions cut 6 bases from V and 7 bases from J, with 12 bases between. Germline assignment: CDR1 ENHRY and CDR2 SYGVKD. CDR3 length: 13 residues. The CDR3 sequence is CAIRRGKGGELFF. The CDR3, as DNA: TGTGCCATCAGGAGAGGGAAGGGCGGGGAGCTGTTTTTT.

This clone was observed a handful of times. The V gene is TRBV30, the J gene TRBJ1-2, with D hard to call. Germline CDR1 and CDR2: GTSNPN and SVGIG (reference sequence). The CDR3 is 13 amino acids. Trimming stripped 8 bases from V and 5 bases from J, with 18 bases between. CDR3 bases: TGTGCCAAAGGTATTAAGGCTTCTTATGGCTACACCTTC. It encodes CAKGIKASYGYTF.

The chain carries TRBV11-3 and TRBJ2-7; D not resolved. Between the trimmed V and J ends, which lost 5 bases and 1 base, there was a span of 15 bases. Looked up from germline, CDR1 is SGHNT and CDR2 is YENEEA. The CDR3 runs 15 residues. The CDR3 reads CASSPYVTSSYEQYF. The CDR3 region has the DNA TGTGCCAGCAGCCCCTATGTGACATCGTCCTACGAGCAGTACTTC.